The rows below give T cell receptor beta chains drawn from one sample of a study of blood T cell repertoires in COVID-19. The table came from immunoSEQ multiplex PCR; TCRdb's copy has only in-frame clones and leaves some out. The sample carries 310,000 or so clones, 80% to 90% recorded once. Sequences were obtained from peripheral blood. The origin of the receptors is a man aged 30 to 45 with COVID-19, enrolled during active disease. Both conserved end residues are part of each CDR3. The order of the fields is D gene, J gene, clone size, V gene, CDR3 DNA, CDR3 protein. The D gene is left open where the match is weak. Only some rows state a clone size, as once, few, many or a class for expanded clones.

d_gene: .
j_gene: TRBJ2-2
abundance: .
v_gene: TRBV7-6
CDR3nt: TGTGCCAGCACCACACCCCGGGGATTAGGGACCGGGGAGCTGTTTTTT
CDR3aa: CASTTPRGLGTGELFF

d_gene: .
j_gene: TRBJ1-2
abundance: .
v_gene: TRBV19
CDR3nt: TGTGCCAGTAAGCAGGGGCCTGAGAGCTACACCTTC
CDR3aa: CASKQGPESYTF

d_gene: TRBD1
j_gene: TRBJ1-1
abundance: .
v_gene: TRBV25-1
CDR3nt: TGTGCCAGCAGCAGGCGACAGGGAAGCACTGAAGCTTTCTTT
CDR3aa: CASSRRQGSTEAFF

d_gene: TRBD1
j_gene: TRBJ1-5
abundance: .
v_gene: TRBV9
CDR3nt: TGTGCCAGCAGCGTAACCGGAACAGGGGGCAATCAGCCCCAGCATTTT
CDR3aa: CASSVTGTGGNQPQHF

d_gene: .
j_gene: TRBJ2-7
abundance: once
v_gene: TRBV27
CDR3nt: TGTGCCAGCAGTTACAGAGAATCGGGGGTTAATACCGAGCAGTACTTC
CDR3aa: CASSYRESGVNTEQYF

d_gene: .
j_gene: TRBJ1-1
abundance: .
v_gene: TRBV25-1
CDR3nt: TGTGCCAGCAGTGAATCACGCGGGGGTAACACTGAAGCTTTCTTT
CDR3aa: CASSESRGGNTEAFF

d_gene: TRBD1
j_gene: TRBJ1-1
abundance: .
v_gene: TRBV11-3
CDR3nt: TGTGCCAGCAGCTCCAGGGGGGAAGAAGCTTTCTTT
CDR3aa: CASSSRGEEAFF

d_gene: TRBD1
j_gene: TRBJ1-3
abundance: .
v_gene: TRBV7-3
CDR3nt: TGTGCCAGCAGCCTCACAGGGGACGGAAGAAACACCATATATTTT
CDR3aa: CASSLTGDGRNTIYF

d_gene: TRBD1
j_gene: TRBJ1-1
abundance: .
v_gene: TRBV5-1
CDR3nt: TGCGCCAGCAGCTCCGGCAGGGGGGTGAACACTGAAGCTTTCTTT
CDR3aa: CASSSGRGVNTEAFF

d_gene: .
j_gene: TRBJ2-3
abundance: .
v_gene: TRBV19
CDR3nt: TGTGCCAGTAGTATAGGGGGAGTTCGAACAGATACGCAGTATTTT
CDR3aa: CASSIGGVRTDTQYF

d_gene: .
j_gene: TRBJ1-1
abundance: .
v_gene: TRBV7-2
CDR3nt: TGTGCCAGCAGCTTATCGGGGTCCACTGAAGCTTTCTTT
CDR3aa: CASSLSGSTEAFF

d_gene: .
j_gene: TRBJ1-3
abundance: .
v_gene: TRBV11-2
CDR3nt: TGTGCCAGCAGCTTAGAGTGGAGCAGAAACACCATATATTTT
CDR3aa: CASSLEWSRNTIYF

d_gene: TRBD2
j_gene: TRBJ2-5
abundance: .
v_gene: TRBV3-1/TRBV3-2
CDR3nt: TGTGCCAGCAGCCAAGTTACTAGCGGCGAGACCCAGTACTTC
CDR3aa: CASSQVTSGETQYF

d_gene: TRBD1
j_gene: TRBJ1-5
abundance: .
v_gene: TRBV19
CDR3nt: TGTGCCAGTAGCGACAGGGCGAGGAGCAATCAGCCCCAGCATTTT
CDR3aa: CASSDRARSNQPQHF

d_gene: TRBD2
j_gene: TRBJ2-7
abundance: .
v_gene: TRBV7-2
CDR3nt: TGTGCCAGCAGCTCCGGGACTAGACATTACGAGCAGTACTTC
CDR3aa: CASSSGTRHYEQYF

d_gene: TRBD1
j_gene: TRBJ1-1
abundance: .
v_gene: TRBV18
CDR3nt: TGTGCCAGCTCACCACGGGGGGCCCGGGACAGAAACACTGAAGCTTTCTTT
CDR3aa: CASSPRGARDRNTEAFF

d_gene: .
j_gene: TRBJ1-1
abundance: .
v_gene: TRBV3-1/TRBV3-2
CDR3nt: TGTGCCAGCAGCCAAGGAGCGGTCCACCTTCCTGAAGCTTTCTTT
CDR3aa: CASSQGAVHLPEAFF

d_gene: .
j_gene: TRBJ2-6
abundance: .
v_gene: TRBV30
CDR3nt: TGTGCCTGGAGTGCGACAGGAATTGGCTCTGGGGCCAACGTCCTGACTTTC
CDR3aa: CAWSATGIGSGANVLTF

d_gene: .
j_gene: TRBJ1-1
abundance: .
v_gene: TRBV15
CDR3nt: TGTGCCACCAGCGGTGGGACTATGAGGGGCACTGAAGCTTTCTTT
CDR3aa: CATSGGTMRGTEAFF

d_gene: .
j_gene: TRBJ2-7
abundance: .
v_gene: TRBV18
CDR3nt: TGTGCCAGCTCACCGTCCGGGGAGACCTACGAGCAGTACTTC
CDR3aa: CASSPSGETYEQYF

d_gene: TRBD1
j_gene: TRBJ1-2
abundance: .
v_gene: TRBV5-6
CDR3nt: TGTGCCAGCAGCTTCCGACAGGGGGATGGCTACACCTTC
CDR3aa: CASSFRQGDGYTF

d_gene: .
j_gene: TRBJ1-1
abundance: .
v_gene: TRBV25-1
CDR3nt: TGTGCCAGCCAAAACAACAGGAACACTGAAGCTTTCTTT
CDR3aa: CASQNNRNTEAFF

d_gene: .
j_gene: TRBJ1-5
abundance: .
v_gene: TRBV19
CDR3nt: TGTGCCAGTAGTCCCGCGACCCAGGGGCCCCAGCATTTT
CDR3aa: CASSPATQGPQHF

d_gene: TRBD1
j_gene: TRBJ2-3
abundance: once
v_gene: TRBV4-2
CDR3nt: TGTGCCAGCAGACACGCAGGGGGTGGCACAGATACGCAGTATTTT
CDR3aa: CASRHAGGGTDTQYF

d_gene: TRBD1
j_gene: TRBJ1-2
abundance: .
v_gene: TRBV12-3/TRBV12-4
CDR3nt: TGTGCCAGCAGTGCAGGGGGCCGGTATGGCTACACCTTC
CDR3aa: CASSAGGRYGYTF

d_gene: TRBD1
j_gene: TRBJ1-2
abundance: .
v_gene: TRBV11-2
CDR3nt: TGTGCCAGCAGCTTAGCCACAGGGGAGGATGGCTACACCTTC
CDR3aa: CASSLATGEDGYTF

d_gene: TRBD1
j_gene: TRBJ1-1
abundance: .
v_gene: TRBV19
CDR3nt: TGTGCCAGTAGTATAGCGCGGGAGGGGGCCACTGAAGCTTTCTTT
CDR3aa: CASSIAREGATEAFF

d_gene: .
j_gene: TRBJ1-3
abundance: .
v_gene: TRBV30
CDR3nt: TGTGCCTGGAGTGTTGGAGGAGTTGGAAACACCATATATTTT
CDR3aa: CAWSVGGVGNTIYF

d_gene: .
j_gene: TRBJ2-1
abundance: .
v_gene: TRBV2
CDR3nt: TGTGCCAGCAGTGTTCAGGCCAGCTCCTACAATGAGCAGTTCTTC
CDR3aa: CASSVQASSYNEQFF

d_gene: .
j_gene: TRBJ2-7
abundance: .
v_gene: TRBV7-9
CDR3nt: TGTGCCAGCAGCCCCTCGGCGGGGGCTTTCTCCTACGAGCAGTACTTC
CDR3aa: CASSPSAGAFSYEQYF

d_gene: TRBD1
j_gene: TRBJ2-3
abundance: .
v_gene: TRBV5-1
CDR3nt: TGCGCCAGCAGCACCGCCGCCGGGACAGGCACAGATACGCAGTATTTT
CDR3aa: CASSTAAGTGTDTQYF

d_gene: .
j_gene: TRBJ2-7
abundance: .
v_gene: TRBV10-1
CDR3nt: TGCGCCAGCAGTGAGTCTCTAAGCCCTAAACGCTACGAGCAGTACTTC
CDR3aa: CASSESLSPKRYEQYF

d_gene: .
j_gene: TRBJ2-1
abundance: .
v_gene: TRBV28
CDR3nt: TGTGCCAGCAGTTATAGCGGTGGGGGGGCTGAGCAGTTCTTC
CDR3aa: CASSYSGGGAEQFF

d_gene: .
j_gene: TRBJ2-6
abundance: .
v_gene: TRBV3-1/TRBV3-2
CDR3nt: TGTGCCAGCAGCGCGAGTGGGGCCAACGTCCTGACTTTC
CDR3aa: CASSASGANVLTF

d_gene: .
j_gene: TRBJ1-4
abundance: few
v_gene: TRBV5-8
CDR3nt: TGTGCCAGCAGCTTGGCCTGGTCCGGGGGAAAACTGTTTTTT
CDR3aa: CASSLAWSGGKLFF

d_gene: .
j_gene: TRBJ2-1
abundance: .
v_gene: TRBV2
CDR3nt: TGTGCCACCCGCCTAGGGGGGAGGGAGAGGTACAATGAGCAGTTCTTC
CDR3aa: CATRLGGRERYNEQFF

d_gene: .
j_gene: TRBJ1-1
abundance: .
v_gene: TRBV18
CDR3nt: TGTGCCAGCCGCTCTACCATGAACACTGAAGCTTTCTTT
CDR3aa: CASRSTMNTEAFF

d_gene: .
j_gene: TRBJ2-1
abundance: .
v_gene: TRBV12-5
CDR3nt: TGTGCTAGTGGAACGGGACAAGGGTACAATGAGCAGTTCTTC
CDR3aa: CASGTGQGYNEQFF

d_gene: .
j_gene: TRBJ2-7
abundance: once
v_gene: TRBV27
CDR3nt: TGTGCCAGCAGTTTAGGATGGGAGTCCTACGAGCAGTACTTC
CDR3aa: CASSLGWESYEQYF

d_gene: .
j_gene: TRBJ1-1
abundance: few
v_gene: TRBV6-5
CDR3nt: TGTGCCAGCAGTACCCGGGGGGGGTCGGCTGAAGCTTTCTTT
CDR3aa: CASSTRGGSAEAFF

d_gene: TRBD1
j_gene: TRBJ1-1
abundance: .
v_gene: TRBV3-1/TRBV3-2
CDR3nt: TGTGCCAGCAGCCAAGGGCCCCGAAGGGGGCGCGTGAACACTGAAGCTTTCTTT
CDR3aa: CASSQGPRRGRVNTEAFF

d_gene: .
j_gene: TRBJ1-5
abundance: .
v_gene: TRBV27
CDR3nt: TGTGCCAGCAGTTTAATAGGGGGTCAGCCCCAGCATTTT
CDR3aa: CASSLIGGQPQHF

d_gene: TRBD2
j_gene: TRBJ2-1
abundance: .
v_gene: TRBV28
CDR3nt: TGTGCCAGCAGTTTATGGCTAGCGGGAGGACCCTACTACAATGAGCAGTTCTTC
CDR3aa: CASSLWLAGGPYYNEQFF

d_gene: .
j_gene: TRBJ2-3
abundance: .
v_gene: TRBV11-2
CDR3nt: TGTGCCAGCACCCCACAGGGTAGGCAGTATTTT
CDR3aa: CASTPQGRQYF

d_gene: TRBD1
j_gene: TRBJ2-3
abundance: .
v_gene: TRBV19
CDR3nt: TGTGCCAGTAGTATCCGGGACAGGGGGCCAGATACGCAGTATTTT
CDR3aa: CASSIRDRGPDTQYF

d_gene: .
j_gene: TRBJ2-3
abundance: .
v_gene: TRBV29-1
CDR3nt: TGCAGCGTTGACGGCGGGTGGATGGGAAGGACAGATACGCAGTATTTT
CDR3aa: CSVDGGWMGRTDTQYF

d_gene: TRBD1
j_gene: TRBJ1-2
abundance: .
v_gene: TRBV7-3
CDR3nt: TGTGCCAGCAGCTTTGTCCCGGGACAGGGGGACTATGGCTACACCTTC
CDR3aa: CASSFVPGQGDYGYTF

d_gene: .
j_gene: TRBJ1-4
abundance: .
v_gene: TRBV19
CDR3nt: TGTGCCAGTAGTACGCCCCGGACGGGGGATGAAAAACTGTTTTTT
CDR3aa: CASSTPRTGDEKLFF

d_gene: .
j_gene: TRBJ2-5
abundance: .
v_gene: TRBV28
CDR3nt: TGTGCCAGCAGTTTGGGAGCGACAGGAGAGACCCAGTACTTC
CDR3aa: CASSLGATGETQYF

d_gene: .
j_gene: TRBJ1-1
abundance: .
v_gene: TRBV19
CDR3nt: TGTGCCAGTACCTCAAACAGGGCGAACACTGAAGCTTTCTTT
CDR3aa: CASTSNRANTEAFF

d_gene: TRBD1
j_gene: TRBJ2-1
abundance: .
v_gene: TRBV6-5
CDR3nt: TGTGCCAGCAATCCGATCGGACAGGGTAGGAAGGAGCAGTTCTTC
CDR3aa: CASNPIGQGRKEQFF

d_gene: TRBD1
j_gene: TRBJ2-7
abundance: .
v_gene: TRBV19
CDR3nt: TGTGCCAGTAGTATCGGACAGGGAACATACGAGCAGTACTTC
CDR3aa: CASSIGQGTYEQYF